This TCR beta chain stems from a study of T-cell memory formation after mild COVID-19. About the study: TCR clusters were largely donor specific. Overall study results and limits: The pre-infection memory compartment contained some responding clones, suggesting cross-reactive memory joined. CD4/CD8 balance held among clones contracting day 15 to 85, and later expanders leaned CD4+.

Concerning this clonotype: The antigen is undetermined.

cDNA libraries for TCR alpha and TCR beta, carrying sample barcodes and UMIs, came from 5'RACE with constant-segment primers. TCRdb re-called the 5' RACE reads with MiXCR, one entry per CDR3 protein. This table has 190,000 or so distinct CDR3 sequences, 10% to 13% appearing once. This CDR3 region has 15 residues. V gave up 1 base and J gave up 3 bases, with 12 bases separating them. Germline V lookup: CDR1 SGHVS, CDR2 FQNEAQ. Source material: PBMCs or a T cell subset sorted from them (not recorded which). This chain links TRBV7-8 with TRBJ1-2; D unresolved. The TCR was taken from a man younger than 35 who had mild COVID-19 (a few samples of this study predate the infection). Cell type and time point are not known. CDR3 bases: TGTGCCAGCAGCTTAGAGTCGGTCCCCCACTATGGCTACACCTTC. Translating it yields CASSLESVPHYGYTF. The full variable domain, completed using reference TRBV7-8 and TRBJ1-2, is GAGVSQSPRYKVAKRGQDVALRCDPISGHVSLFWYQQALGQGPEFLTYFQNEAQLDKSGLPSDRFFAERPEGSVSTLKIQRTQQEDSAVYLCASSLESVPHYGYTFGSGTRLTVV.